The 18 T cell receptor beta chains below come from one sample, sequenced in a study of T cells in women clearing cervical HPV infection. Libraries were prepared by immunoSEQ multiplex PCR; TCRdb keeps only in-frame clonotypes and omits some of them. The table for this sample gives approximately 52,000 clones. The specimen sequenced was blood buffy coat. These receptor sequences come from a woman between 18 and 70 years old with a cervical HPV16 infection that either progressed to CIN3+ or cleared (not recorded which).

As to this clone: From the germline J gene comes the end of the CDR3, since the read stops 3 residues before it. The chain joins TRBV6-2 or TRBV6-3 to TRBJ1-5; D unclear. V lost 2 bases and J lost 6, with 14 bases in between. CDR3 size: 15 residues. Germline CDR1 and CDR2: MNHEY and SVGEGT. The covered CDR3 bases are TGTGCCAGCAGTTACAGTCTTCCCATCGGTCAGCCC. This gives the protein CASSYSLPIGQP. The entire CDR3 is CASSYSLPIGQPQHF.

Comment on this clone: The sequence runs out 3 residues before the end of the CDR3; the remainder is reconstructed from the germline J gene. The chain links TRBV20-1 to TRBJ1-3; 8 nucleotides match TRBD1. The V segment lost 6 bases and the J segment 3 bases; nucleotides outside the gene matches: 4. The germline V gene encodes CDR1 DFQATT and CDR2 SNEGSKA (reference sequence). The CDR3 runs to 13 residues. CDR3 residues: CSASGGGGNTIYF. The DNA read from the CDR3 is TGCAGTGCATCAGGGGGCGGTGGAAACACC.

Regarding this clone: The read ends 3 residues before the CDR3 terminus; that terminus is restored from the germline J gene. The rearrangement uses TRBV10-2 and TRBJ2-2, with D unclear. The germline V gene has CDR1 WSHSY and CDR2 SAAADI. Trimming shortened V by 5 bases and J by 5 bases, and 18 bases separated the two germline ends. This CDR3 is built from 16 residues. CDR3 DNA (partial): TGCGCCAGCAGTCATAGTCACTCTGGCGGAACCGGGGAG. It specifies CASSHSHSGGTGE. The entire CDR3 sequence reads CASSHSHSGGTGELFF.

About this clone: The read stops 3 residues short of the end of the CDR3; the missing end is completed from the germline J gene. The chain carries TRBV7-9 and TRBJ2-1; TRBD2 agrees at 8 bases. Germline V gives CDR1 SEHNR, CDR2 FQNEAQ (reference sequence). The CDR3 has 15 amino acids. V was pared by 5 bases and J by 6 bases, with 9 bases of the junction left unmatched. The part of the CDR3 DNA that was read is TGTGCCAGCAGCGAGAGCGGGAGCGGCGGCAATGAG. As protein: CASSESGSGGNE. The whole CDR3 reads CASSESGSGGNEQFF.

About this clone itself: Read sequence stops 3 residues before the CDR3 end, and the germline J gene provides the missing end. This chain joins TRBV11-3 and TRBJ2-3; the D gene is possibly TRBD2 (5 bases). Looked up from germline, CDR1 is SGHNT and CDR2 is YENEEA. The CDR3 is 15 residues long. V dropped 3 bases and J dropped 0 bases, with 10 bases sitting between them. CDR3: CASSFSGTSTDTQYF. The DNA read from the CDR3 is TGTGCCAGCAGCTTCAGCGGTACTAGCACAGATACG.

CDR3 sequence reads: CATRVGGGNEQFF. The CDR3 DNA, read in part, is TGTGCCACCCGTGTGGGAGGGGGTAATGAG. The gene calls are TRBV7-8 and TRBJ2-1, with D possibly TRBD2 on 7 matching bases. The CDR3 end lies 3 residues beyond the end of the read and is filled in from the germline J gene. The CDR3 spans 13 residues. Germline loops: CDR1 SGHVS, CDR2 FQNEAQ. Trimming pared 10 bases from V and 7 bases from J, leaving 17 bases between.

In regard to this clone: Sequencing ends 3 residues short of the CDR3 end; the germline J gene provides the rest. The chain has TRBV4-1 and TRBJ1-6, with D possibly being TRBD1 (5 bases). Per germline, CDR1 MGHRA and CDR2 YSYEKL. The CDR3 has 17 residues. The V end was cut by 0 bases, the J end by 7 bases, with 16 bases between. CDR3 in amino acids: CASSQDLGQGQNSPLHF. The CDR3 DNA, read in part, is TGCGCCAGCAGCCAAGATCTTGGGCAGGGCCAAAATTCACCC.

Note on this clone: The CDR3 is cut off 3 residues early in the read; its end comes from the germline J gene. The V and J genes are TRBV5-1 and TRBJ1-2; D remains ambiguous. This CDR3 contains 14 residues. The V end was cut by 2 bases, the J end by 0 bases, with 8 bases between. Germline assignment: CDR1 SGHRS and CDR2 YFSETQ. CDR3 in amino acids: CASSLSTANYGYTF. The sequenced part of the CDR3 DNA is TGCGCCAGCAGCTTATCCACAGCTAACTATGGC.

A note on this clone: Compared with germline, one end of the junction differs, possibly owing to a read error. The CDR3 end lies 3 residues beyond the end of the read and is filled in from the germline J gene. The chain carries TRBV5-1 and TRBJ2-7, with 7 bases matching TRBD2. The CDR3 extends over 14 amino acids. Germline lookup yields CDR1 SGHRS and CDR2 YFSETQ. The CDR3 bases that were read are TGCGCCATCAGCTTCGGGCTAGCGGCCTACGAG. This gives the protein CAISFGLAAYE. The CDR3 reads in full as CAISFGLAAYEQYF.

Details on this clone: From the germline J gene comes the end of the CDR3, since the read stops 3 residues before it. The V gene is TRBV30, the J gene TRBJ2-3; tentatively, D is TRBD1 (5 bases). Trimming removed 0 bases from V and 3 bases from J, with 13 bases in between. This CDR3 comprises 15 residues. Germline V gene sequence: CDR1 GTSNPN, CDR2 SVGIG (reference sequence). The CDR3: CAWSVQWQGTDTQYF. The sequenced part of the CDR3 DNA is TGTGCCTGGAGTGTACAGTGGCAGGGTACAGATACG.

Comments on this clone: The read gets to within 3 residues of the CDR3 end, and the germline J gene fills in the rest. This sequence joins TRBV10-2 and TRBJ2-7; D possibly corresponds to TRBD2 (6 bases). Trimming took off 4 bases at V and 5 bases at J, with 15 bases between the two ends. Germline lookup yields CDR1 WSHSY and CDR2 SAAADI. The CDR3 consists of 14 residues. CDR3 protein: CASSGGAGRNEQYF. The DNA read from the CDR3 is TGCGCCAGCAGTGGTGGGGCAGGGAGGAACGAG.

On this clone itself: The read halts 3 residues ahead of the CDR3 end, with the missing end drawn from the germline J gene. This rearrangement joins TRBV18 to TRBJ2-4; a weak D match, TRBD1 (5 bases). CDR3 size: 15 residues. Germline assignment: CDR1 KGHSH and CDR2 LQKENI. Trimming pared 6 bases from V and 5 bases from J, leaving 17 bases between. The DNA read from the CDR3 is TGTGCCAGCTCCCCCCCGGCAGGGATTGAAAACATT. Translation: CASSPPAGIENI. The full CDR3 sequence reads CASSPPAGIENIQYF.

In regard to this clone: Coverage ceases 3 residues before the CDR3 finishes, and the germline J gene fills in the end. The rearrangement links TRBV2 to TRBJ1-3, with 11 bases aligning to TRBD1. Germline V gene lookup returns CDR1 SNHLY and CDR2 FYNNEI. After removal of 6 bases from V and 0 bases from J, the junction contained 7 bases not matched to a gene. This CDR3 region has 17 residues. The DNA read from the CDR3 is TGTGCCAGCAGAAGGGACAGGGGGTCTTACTCTGGAAACACC. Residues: CASRRDRGSYSGNT. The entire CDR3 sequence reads CASRRDRGSYSGNTIYF. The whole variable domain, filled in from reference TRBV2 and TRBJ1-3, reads EPEVTQTPSHQVTQMGQEVILRCVPISNHLYFYWYRQILGQKVEFLVSFYNNEISEKSEIFDDQFSVERPDGSNFTLKIRSTKLEDSAMYFCASRRDRGSYSGNTIYFGEGSWLTVV.

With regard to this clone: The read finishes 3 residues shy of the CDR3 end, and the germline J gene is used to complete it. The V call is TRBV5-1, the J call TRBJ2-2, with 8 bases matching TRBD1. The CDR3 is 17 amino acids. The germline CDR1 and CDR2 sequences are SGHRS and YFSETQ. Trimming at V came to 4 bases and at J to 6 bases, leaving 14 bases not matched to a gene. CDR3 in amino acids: CASSPSRGGQGPGELFF. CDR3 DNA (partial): TGCGCCAGCAGCCCATCGAGGGGAGGACAGGGTCCCGGGGAG.

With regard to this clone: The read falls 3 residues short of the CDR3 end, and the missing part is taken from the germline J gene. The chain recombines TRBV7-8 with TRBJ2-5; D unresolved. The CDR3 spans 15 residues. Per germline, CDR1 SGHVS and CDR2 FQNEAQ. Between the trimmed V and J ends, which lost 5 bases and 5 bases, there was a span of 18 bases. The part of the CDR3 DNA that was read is TGTGCCAGCAGCCATCCCAATCTAGTCACCGAGACC. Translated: CASSHPNLVTET. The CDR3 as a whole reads CASSHPNLVTETQYF.

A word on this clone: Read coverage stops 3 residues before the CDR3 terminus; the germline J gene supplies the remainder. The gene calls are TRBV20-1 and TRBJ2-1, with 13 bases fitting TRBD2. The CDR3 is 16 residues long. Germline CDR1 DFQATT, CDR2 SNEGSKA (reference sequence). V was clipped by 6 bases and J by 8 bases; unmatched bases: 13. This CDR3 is CSATWPGTSGTYEQFF. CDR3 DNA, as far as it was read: TGCAGTGCCACCTGGCCCGGGACTAGCGGGACGTATGAG.

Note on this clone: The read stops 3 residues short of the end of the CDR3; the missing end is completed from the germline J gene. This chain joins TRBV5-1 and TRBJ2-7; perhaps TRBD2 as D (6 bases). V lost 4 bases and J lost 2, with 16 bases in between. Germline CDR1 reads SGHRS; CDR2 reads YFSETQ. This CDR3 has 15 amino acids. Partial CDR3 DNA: TGCGCCAGCAGCCCTGGGACTGCTCCCACCTACGAG. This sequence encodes CASSPGTAPTYE. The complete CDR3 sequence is CASSPGTAPTYEQYF.

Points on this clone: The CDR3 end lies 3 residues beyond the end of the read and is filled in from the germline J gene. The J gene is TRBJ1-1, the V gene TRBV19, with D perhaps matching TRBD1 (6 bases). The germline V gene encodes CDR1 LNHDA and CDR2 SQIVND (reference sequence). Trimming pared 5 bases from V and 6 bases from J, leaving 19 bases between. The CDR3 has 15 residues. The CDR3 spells CASSLSRGGSAEAFF. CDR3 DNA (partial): TGTGCCAGTAGTCTTTCCAGAGGGGGAAGCGCTGAA.